One and the same sample provided the 25 T cell receptor beta chains below, sequenced in a study of metastatic and nonmetastatic thyroid tumors. Every patient was untreated before thyroid surgery. TCRdb reprocessed the PCR reads via MiXCR. The sample lists about 52,000 clones, approximately 17% occurring once. The material sequenced was blood. The receptors were gathered from a female donor with papillary thyroid cancer or a benign thyroid nodule (not recorded which). Some clones in this sample may be carry-over from other donors' samples.

This clone was seen a handful of times. The junction does not match germline at one end; this may be a read error. The chain has TRBV28 and TRBJ2-2; D possibly matches TRBD1 or TRBD2 (6 bases each). This CDR3 has 14 residues. The germline gives CDR1 MDHEN, CDR2 SYDVKM. CDR3 sequence reads: CASSLYYRARELVF. Written as DNA, the CDR3 is TGTGCCAGCAGTTTGTACTACAGGGCCCGGGAGCTGGTTTTT. The variable domain in full, completed from reference TRBV28 and TRBJ2-2, reads DVKVTQSSRYLVKRTGEKVFLECVQDMDHENMFWYRQDPGLGLRLIYFSYDVKMKEKGDIPEGYSVSREKKERFSLILESASTNQTSMYLCASSLYYRARELVFGEGSRLTVL.

Comments on this clone: A read error may be the cause here, since a much bigger clone is one base away. J is TRBJ2-2 and V is TRBV4-1, with 7 bases aligning to TRBD2. In germline, CDR1 is MGHRA, CDR2 YSYEKL. The CDR3 has 15 residues. CDR3 in amino acids: CASSQVRNAAGEPFF. Written as DNA, the CDR3 is TGCGCCAGCAGCCAAGTACGGAACGCGGCGGGGGAGCCGTTTTTT.

At least ten counts were recorded for this clone. The V gene is TRBV5-5, the J gene TRBJ2-2; D might be TRBD1 (5 bases). This CDR3 contains 13 residues. Trimming cost V 4 bases and J 7 bases, with 11 bases left between them. Germline-derived CDR1 and CDR2 are SGHKS and YYEKEE (reference sequence). The CDR3: CASSLREIGELFF. DNA for the CDR3: TGTGCCAGCAGCCTCAGGGAAATCGGGGAGCTGTTTTTT.

This clone was counted ten times or more. The rearrangement uses TRBV7-9 and TRBJ1-5; D perhaps matches TRBD1 (6 bases). The V end was cut by 5 bases, the J end by 5 bases, with 19 bases between. CDR1 is SEHNR and CDR2 is FQNEAQ in the germline V gene (reference sequence). This CDR3 has 16 amino acids. The CDR3 region has the DNA TGTGCCAGCAGCGACTACATCACAGGGTTGGATCAGCCCCAGCATTTT. Residues: CASSDYITGLDQPQHF.

This clone has a count of ten or more. V is TRBV27 and J is TRBJ1-2, with a tentative D call TRBD1 (5 bases). Germline lookup yields CDR1 MNHEY and CDR2 SMNVEV (reference sequence). V was shortened by 6 bases and J by 7 bases, with 15 bases between the two germline ends. This CDR3 is 13 amino acids long. CDR3: CASSIGGVGGYTF. Here the CDR3 DNA reads TGTGCCAGCAGCATTGGGGGGGTAGGTGGCTACACCTTC.

The CDR3 DNA is TGTGCCAGCAGCTCGCGGGGGGGAGAGACCCGGGAGCTGTTTTTT. Protein product: CASSSRGGETRELFF. The V gene is TRBV9, the J gene TRBJ2-2; 9 nucleotides match TRBD2. This CDR3 comprises 15 residues. From germline, CDR1 is SGDLS and CDR2 YYNGEE. V trimming: 4 bases; J trimming: 9 bases; junction bases outside the gene matches: 10.

A remark on this clone: At one end the junction does not follow the germline gene, possibly because of a read error. The rearrangement links TRBV7-3 to TRBJ2-2; 9 nucleotides agree with TRBD2. The germline V gene encodes CDR1 SGHTA and CDR2 FQGTGA. CDR3 size: 16 residues. CDR3 nucleotides: TGTGCCAGCAGCTTAGCGGCGGGAGGGCACACCGGGGAGATGTTTTTT. Translated: CASSLAAGGHTGEMFF.

The chain couples TRBV20-1 to TRBJ2-7; D uncertain. Germline V gives CDR1 DFQATT, CDR2 SNEGSKA (reference sequence). Between the trimmed V and J ends, which lost 3 bases and 4 bases, there was a span of 13 bases. This CDR3 has 13 amino acids. DNA for the CDR3: TGCAGTGCTAGCCCCACTGTATGTTACGAGCAGTACTTC. Translated, it gives CSASPTVCYEQYF.

At least ten counts were recorded for this clone. The J gene is TRBJ2-3, the V gene TRBV6-4, with TRBD1 matching 10 bases. Germline CDR1 MRHNA, CDR2 SNTAGT. V gave up 10 bases and J gave up 5 bases; unmatched junction bases: 9. CDR3 length equals 14 residues. CDR3 bases: TGTGCCATGACGGGACAGGGGATATTAGATACGCAGTATTTT. Amino acids: CAMTGQGILDTQYF.

This clone was seen repeatedly, ten times or more. The chain joins TRBV30 to TRBJ1-6, with 9 bases that match TRBD1. Looked up from germline, CDR1 is GTSNPN and CDR2 is SVGIG (reference sequence). Trimming removed 4 bases from V and 10 bases from J; junction bases left unmatched: 8. The CDR3 contains 14 residues. CDR3 nucleotides: TGTGCCTGGACCCTCACAGGGGGCTACTCACCCCTCCACTTT. Translating it yields CAWTLTGGYSPLHF.

The V gene is TRBV15, the J gene TRBJ2-7; 10 nucleotides align to TRBD2. Germline CDR1 is LNHNV and CDR2 is YYDKDF (reference sequence). The CDR3 has 18 residues. V gave up 6 bases and J gave up 4 bases; unmatched junction bases: 18. The CDR3 region has the DNA TGTGCCACCAGAAGCCATACCAGTAGCGGGAGGATCCCATACGAGCAGTACTTC. It translates to CATRSHTSSGRIPYEQYF.

Many counts were recorded for this clone. This chain joins TRBV6-1 and TRBJ2-5, with D possibly being TRBD2 (7 bases). Trimming removed 5 bases at V and 5 bases at J, with 18 bases between. Germline CDR1 is MNHNS and CDR2 is SASEGT. The CDR3 runs 15 residues. CDR3 bases: TGTGCCAGCAGTTCCCGGGGGGACATTTTTGAGACCCAGTACTTC. Its protein is CASSSRGDIFETQYF.

This clone was picked up many times. The chain carries TRBV19 and TRBJ2-6; no clear D. The germline V gene has CDR1 LNHDA and CDR2 SQIVND (reference sequence). This CDR3 is 14 amino acids long. Trimming cost V 5 bases and J 0 bases, with 5 bases left between them. CDR3 nucleotide sequence: TGTGCCAGTAGTCTGGGCTCTGGGGCCAACGTCCTGACTTTC. Encoded protein: CASSLGSGANVLTF.

This clone came up a few times. V usage is TRBV6-1 and J usage is TRBJ1-1, with D hard to call. The CDR3 is made up of 13 amino acids. V shed 0 bases and J shed 5 bases, with 7 bases lying between them. Germline V gene data show CDR1 as MNHNS and CDR2 as SASEGT. The CDR3 DNA reads TGTGCCAGCAGTGAAGCGCTGCCTACTGAAGCTTTCTTT. Translation: CASSEALPTEAFF.

The chain combines TRBV4-1 with TRBJ1-5; 8 positions match TRBD1. The length of the CDR3 is 19 residues. Losses at the gene ends were 0 bases for V and 6 bases for J; bases not matched to a gene: 16. Germline CDR1 is MGHRA and CDR2 is YSYEKL. The CDR3 loop is CASSQEPGQGIDGSQPQHF. The DNA for the CDR3 is TGCGCCAGCAGCCAAGAACCCGGACAGGGAATTGATGGGAGTCAGCCCCAGCATTTT.

In its sample, this clone was seen many times. CDR3 sequence: CASSYSERLAGVDNEQFF. In DNA form, the CDR3 reads TGTGCCAGCAGTTACTCAGAAAGACTAGCGGGAGTCGACAATGAGCAGTTCTTC. The chain uses TRBV6-5 and TRBJ2-1, with TRBD2 matching 12 bases. Germline CDR1 reads MNHEY; CDR2 reads SVGAGI. The CDR3 sequence is 18 residues long. The ends lost 0 bases at V and 5 bases at J; junction bases unmatched: 8.

Ten or more counts support this clone. CDR3 nucleotides: TGTGCCAGCAGTAACGGCAACTATGGCTACACCTTC. Its protein product is CASSNGNYGYTF. The rearrangement uses TRBV27 and TRBJ1-2, with D unresolved. With 5 bases removed from V and 2 bases from J, the gap between germline ends came to 6 bases. Germline V gene sequence: CDR1 MNHEY, CDR2 SMNVEV (reference sequence). This CDR3 comprises 12 residues.

This clone came up many times. V usage is TRBV7-6 and J usage is TRBJ2-1; TRBD2 agrees at 10 bases. The V segment lost 5 bases and the J segment 10 bases; nucleotides outside the gene matches: 8. The CDR3 has 14 amino acids. Germline V CDR1 and CDR2: SGHVS, FNYEAQ. This chain's CDR3 is CASSLVIAGGEQFF. CDR3 bases: TGTGCCAGCAGCCTCGTGATAGCGGGAGGCGAGCAGTTCTTC.

This clone came up many times. The chain combines TRBV5-1 with TRBJ2-5; no clear D gene. This CDR3 contains 12 residues. Germline V lookup: CDR1 SGHRS, CDR2 YFSETQ. The germline V and J ends were trimmed by 3 bases and 0 bases, with 3 bases remaining between them. The CDR3 spells CASSSYQETQYF. The DNA for the CDR3 is TGCGCCAGCAGCTCGTACCAAGAGACCCAGTACTTC.

This clone was seen many times. The rearrangement joins TRBV2 to TRBJ2-7, with TRBD2 matching 11 bases. Looked up from germline, CDR1 is SNHLY and CDR2 is FYNNEI. This CDR3 comprises 18 residues. Trimming removed 4 bases from V and 5 bases from J; junction bases left unmatched: 16. CDR3 residues: CASSVSGLAARGDDEQYF. As DNA, the CDR3 is TGTGCCAGCAGTGTGTCGGGACTAGCGGCAAGAGGGGACGACGAGCAGTACTTC.

This clone was seen a few times. The rearrangement joins TRBV27 to TRBJ2-1; 7 nucleotides agree with TRBD2. CDR1 and CDR2 (germline): MNHEY, SMNVEV (reference sequence). The CDR3 extends over 15 amino acids. J gave up 12 bases and V 5 bases, and 16 bases lay outside the gene matches. The CDR3 reads CASSPRWLAVISQFF. The CDR3 DNA is TGTGCCAGCAGTCCAAGGTGGCTAGCGGTAATTTCGCAGTTCTTC.

This clone has at least ten counts. The V call is TRBV5-1, the J call TRBJ2-6; 7 positions agree with TRBD2. The CDR3 contains 19 residues. Trimming at V came to 0 bases and at J to 0 bases, leaving 9 bases not matched to a gene. CDR1 is SGHRS and CDR2 is YFSETQ in the germline V gene. The CDR3 sequence: CASSLAKGGESSGANVLTF. As DNA, the CDR3 is TGCGCCAGCAGCTTGGCCAAGGGAGGGGAGAGCTCTGGGGCCAACGTCCTGACTTTC.

This clone showed up many times. V is TRBV3-1 and J is TRBJ2-1; 9 positions match TRBD2. Germline assignment: CDR1 LGHDT and CDR2 YNNKEL (reference sequence). This CDR3 spans 16 amino acids. J gave up 4 bases and V 3 bases, and 7 bases lay outside the gene matches. The CDR3: CASSHLAGRSYNEQFF. The CDR3 DNA is TGTGCCAGCAGCCACCTAGCGGGACGATCGTACAATGAGCAGTTCTTC.

The sample holds a few counts of this clone. The chain employs TRBV4-2 and TRBJ1-1, with TRBD1 matching over 10 bases. V lost 4 bases to trimming and J lost 2 bases; unmatched junction nucleotides: 10. Germline V lookup: CDR1 LGHNA, CDR2 YNFKEQ. The CDR3 contains 17 residues. Here the CDR3 reads CASSRGQGMRVNTEAFF. The CDR3 bases are TGTGCCAGCAGCCGGGGACAGGGGATGAGAGTAAACACTGAAGCTTTCTTT.

The rearrangement links TRBV6-1 to TRBJ1-1; TRBD1 aligns across 7 bases. Unmatched junction bases numbered 9, after V lost 7 bases and J lost 1 base. This CDR3 has 15 residues. Germline V gene lookup returns CDR1 MNHNS and CDR2 SASEGT. The CDR3 loop is CASTQGKAQNTEAFF. Written as DNA, the CDR3 is TGTGCCAGCACACAGGGGAAGGCACAGAACACTGAAGCTTTCTTT.